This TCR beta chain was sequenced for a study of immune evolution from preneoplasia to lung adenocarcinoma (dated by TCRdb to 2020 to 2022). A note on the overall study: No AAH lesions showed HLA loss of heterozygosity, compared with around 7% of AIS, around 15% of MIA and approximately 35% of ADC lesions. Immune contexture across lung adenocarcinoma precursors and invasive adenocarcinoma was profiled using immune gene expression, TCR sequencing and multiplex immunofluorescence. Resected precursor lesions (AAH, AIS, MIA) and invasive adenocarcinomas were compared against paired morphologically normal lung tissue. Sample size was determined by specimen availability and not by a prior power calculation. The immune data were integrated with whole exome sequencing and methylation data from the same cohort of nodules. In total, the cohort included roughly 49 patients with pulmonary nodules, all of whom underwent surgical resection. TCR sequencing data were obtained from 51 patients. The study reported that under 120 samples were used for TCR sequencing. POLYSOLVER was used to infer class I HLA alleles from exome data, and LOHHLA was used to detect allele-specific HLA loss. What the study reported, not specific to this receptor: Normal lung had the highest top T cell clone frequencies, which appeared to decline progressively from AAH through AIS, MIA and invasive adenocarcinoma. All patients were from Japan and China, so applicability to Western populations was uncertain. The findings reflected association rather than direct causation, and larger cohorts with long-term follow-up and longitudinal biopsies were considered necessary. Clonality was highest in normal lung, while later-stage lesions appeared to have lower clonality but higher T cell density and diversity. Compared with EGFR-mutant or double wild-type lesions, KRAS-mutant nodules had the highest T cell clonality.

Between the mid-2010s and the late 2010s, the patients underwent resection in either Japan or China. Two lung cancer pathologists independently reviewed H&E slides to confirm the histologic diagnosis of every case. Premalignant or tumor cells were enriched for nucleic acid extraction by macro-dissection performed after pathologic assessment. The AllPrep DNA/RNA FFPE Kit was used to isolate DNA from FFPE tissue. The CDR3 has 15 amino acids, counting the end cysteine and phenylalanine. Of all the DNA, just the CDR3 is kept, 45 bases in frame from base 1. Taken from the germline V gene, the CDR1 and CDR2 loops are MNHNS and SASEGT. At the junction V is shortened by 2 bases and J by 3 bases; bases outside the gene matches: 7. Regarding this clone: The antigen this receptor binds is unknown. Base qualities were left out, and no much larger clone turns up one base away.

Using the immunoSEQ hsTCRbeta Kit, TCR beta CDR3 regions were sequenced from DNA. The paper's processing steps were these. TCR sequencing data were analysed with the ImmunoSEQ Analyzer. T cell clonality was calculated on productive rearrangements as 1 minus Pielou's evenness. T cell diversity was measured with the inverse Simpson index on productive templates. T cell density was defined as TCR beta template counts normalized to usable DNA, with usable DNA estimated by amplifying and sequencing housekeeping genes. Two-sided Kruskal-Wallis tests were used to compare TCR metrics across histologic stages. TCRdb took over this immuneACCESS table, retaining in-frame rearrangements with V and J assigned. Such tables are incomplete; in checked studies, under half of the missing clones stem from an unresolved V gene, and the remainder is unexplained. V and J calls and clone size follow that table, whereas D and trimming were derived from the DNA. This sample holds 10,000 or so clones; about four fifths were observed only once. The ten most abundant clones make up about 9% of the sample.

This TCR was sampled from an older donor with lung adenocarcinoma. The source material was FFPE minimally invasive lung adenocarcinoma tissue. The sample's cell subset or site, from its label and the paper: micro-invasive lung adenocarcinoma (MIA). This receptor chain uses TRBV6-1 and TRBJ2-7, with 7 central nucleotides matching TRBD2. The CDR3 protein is CASSELTSESYEQYF. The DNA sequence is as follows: TGTGCCAGCAGTGAACTAACTAGCGAGAGCTACGAGCAGTACTTC.